The clone carrying this T cell receptor beta chain showed up many times. The cDNA was synthesized by 5'RACE incorporating 10-nucleotide random UMIs. TCRdb reanalysed the 5' RACE reads using MiXCR and keeps one entry per CDR3 protein. The table shows some 50,000 distinct CDR3 sequences, with less than 15% occurring only once. The sample comes from a study of neurological immune-mediated disorders. Trimming left V 6 bases short and J 6 bases short, with 11 bases between. Germline values: CDR1 MNHEY, CDR2 SMNVEV (reference sequence). The CDR3 has 13 residues. Time point defined: longitudinal time-point 2.

The sequencing input was PBMCs. The rearrangement links TRBV27 to TRBJ1-4; tentatively, D is TRBD1 (5 bases). This sequence was found in a male donor with HTLV-1-associated myelopathy (HAM/TSP). The CDR3 DNA reads TGTGCCAGCAGAACAGGAGCGGATGAAAAACTGTTTTTT. Translation gives CASRTGADEKLFF.